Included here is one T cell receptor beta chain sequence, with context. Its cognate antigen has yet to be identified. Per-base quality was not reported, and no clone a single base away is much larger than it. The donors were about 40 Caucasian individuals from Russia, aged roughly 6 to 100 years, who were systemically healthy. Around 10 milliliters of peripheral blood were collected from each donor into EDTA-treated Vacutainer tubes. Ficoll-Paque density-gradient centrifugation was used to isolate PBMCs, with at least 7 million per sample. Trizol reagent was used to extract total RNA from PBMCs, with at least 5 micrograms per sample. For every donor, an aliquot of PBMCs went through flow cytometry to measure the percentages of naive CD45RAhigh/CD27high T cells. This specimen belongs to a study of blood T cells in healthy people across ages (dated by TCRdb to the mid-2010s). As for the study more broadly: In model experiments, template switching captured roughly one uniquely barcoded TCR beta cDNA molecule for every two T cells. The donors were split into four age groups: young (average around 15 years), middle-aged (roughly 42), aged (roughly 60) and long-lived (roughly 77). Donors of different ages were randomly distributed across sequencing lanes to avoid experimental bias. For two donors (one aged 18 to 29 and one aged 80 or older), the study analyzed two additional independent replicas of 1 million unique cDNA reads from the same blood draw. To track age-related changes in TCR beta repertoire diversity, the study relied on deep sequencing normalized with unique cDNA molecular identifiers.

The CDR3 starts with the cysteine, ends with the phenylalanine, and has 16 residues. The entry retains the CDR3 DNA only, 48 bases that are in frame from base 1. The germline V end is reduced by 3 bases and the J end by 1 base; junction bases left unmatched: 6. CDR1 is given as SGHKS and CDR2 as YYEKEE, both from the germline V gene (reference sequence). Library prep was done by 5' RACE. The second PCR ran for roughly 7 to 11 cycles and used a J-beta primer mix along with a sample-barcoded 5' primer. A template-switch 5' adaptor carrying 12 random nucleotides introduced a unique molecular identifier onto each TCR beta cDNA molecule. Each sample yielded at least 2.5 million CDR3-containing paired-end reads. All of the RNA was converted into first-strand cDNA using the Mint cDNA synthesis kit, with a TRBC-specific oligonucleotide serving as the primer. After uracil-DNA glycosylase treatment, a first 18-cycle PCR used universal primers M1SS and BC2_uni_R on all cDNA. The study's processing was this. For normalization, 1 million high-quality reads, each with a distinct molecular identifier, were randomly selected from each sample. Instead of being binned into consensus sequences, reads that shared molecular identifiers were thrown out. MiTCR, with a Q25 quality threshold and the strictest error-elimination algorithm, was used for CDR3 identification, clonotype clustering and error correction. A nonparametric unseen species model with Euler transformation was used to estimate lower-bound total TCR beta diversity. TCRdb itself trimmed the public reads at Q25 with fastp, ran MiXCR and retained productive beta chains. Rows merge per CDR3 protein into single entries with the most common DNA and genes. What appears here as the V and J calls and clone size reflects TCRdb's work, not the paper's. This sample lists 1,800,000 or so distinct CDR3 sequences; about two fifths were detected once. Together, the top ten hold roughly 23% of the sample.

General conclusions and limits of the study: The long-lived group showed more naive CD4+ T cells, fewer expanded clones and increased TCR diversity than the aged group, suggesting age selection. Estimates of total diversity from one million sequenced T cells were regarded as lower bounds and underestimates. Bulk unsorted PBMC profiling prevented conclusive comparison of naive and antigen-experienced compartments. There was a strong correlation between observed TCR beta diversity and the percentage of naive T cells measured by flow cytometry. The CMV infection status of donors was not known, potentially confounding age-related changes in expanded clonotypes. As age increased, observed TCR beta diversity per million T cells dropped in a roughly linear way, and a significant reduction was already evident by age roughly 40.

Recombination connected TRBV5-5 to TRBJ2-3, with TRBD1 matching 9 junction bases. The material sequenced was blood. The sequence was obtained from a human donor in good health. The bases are TGTGCCAGCAGCTCCTTCCGGACAGGGGGCACAGATACGCAGTATTTT. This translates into CASSSFRTGGTDTQYF. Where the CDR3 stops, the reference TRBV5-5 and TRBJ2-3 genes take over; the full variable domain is DAGVTQSPTHLIKTRGQQVTLRCSPISGHKSVSWYQQVLGQGPQFIFQYYEKEERGRGNFPDRFSARQFPNYSSELNVNALLLGDSALYLCASSSFRTGGTDTQYFGPGTRLTVL.